Below, one T cell receptor (beta chain) is given with its context. Its target is unknown. The identical CDR3 is also encoded by other nucleotide sequences in the sample. The entry originates in a study of shared clonotypes between healthy human individuals. Whole-study results and caveats: What rarefaction showed was incomplete sorted-subset sequencing despite large depth.

It was into CD45RA+ naive and CD45RA-negative memory subsets that the CD4+ cells were split. Assay used: immunoSEQ multiplex PCR; TCRdb lists only in-frame clones, some missing. The data contain roughly 1,100,000 clones, about 75% of them seen just once; the ten biggest clones take up around 1.4%. Sequencing used memory CD4+ T cells sorted from blood. Subset described: CD45RA-negative fraction. The clonotype was recovered from a man in his late teens or twenties in good health.

The CDR3 reads CASSLAPGSETQYF. CDR3 DNA sequence: TGCGCCAGCAGCTTGGCACCCGGGAGCGAGACCCAGTACTTC. V is TRBV5-1 and J is TRBJ2-5, with D perhaps matching TRBD2 (6 bases). Looked up from germline, CDR1 is SGHRS and CDR2 is YFSETQ. The CDR3 runs to 14 residues. V gave up 0 bases and J gave up 5 bases, with 11 bases separating them.